The clone carrying this T cell receptor beta chain was found once. Antigen specificity is unknown. The CDR3 covers 17 residues. Germline CDR1 is SNHLY and CDR2 is FYNNEI. Trimming took 3 bases from V and 2 from J; bases not matched to a gene: 9. MiXCR was run by TCRdb on the RT-PCR reads, yielding one entry per CDR3 protein. Among about half a million distinct CDR3 sequences listed, 25% were seen once. The data are from a study of response to subunit inactivated influenza vaccine. Findings of the study overall: Each seasonal influenza vaccination recruits few new T cells, the authors suggested.

The chain uses TRBV2 and TRBJ2-4; 8 bases match TRBD1. The TCR comes from a man aged 45-65 years who received an inactivated influenza vaccine. Sequencing was performed on CD4+ T cells sorted from PBMCs, taken 5 days after vaccination. The CDR3 spells CASSELAGGLPKNIQYF. In DNA form, the CDR3 reads TGTGCCAGCAGTGAGTTAGCAGGGGGCTTACCCAAAAACATTCAGTACTTC.